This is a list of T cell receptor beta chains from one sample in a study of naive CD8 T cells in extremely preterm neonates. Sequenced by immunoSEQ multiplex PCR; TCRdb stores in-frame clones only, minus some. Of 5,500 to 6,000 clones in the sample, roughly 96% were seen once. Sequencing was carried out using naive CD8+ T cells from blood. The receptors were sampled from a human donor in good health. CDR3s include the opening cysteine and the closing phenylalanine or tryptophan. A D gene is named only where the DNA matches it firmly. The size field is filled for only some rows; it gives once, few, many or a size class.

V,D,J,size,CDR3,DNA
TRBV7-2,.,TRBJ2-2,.,CASRQSHTGELFF,TGTGCCAGCAGACAGAGCCACACCGGGGAGCTGTTTTTT
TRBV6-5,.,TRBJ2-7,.,CASKRTVTSYEQYF,TGTGCCAGCAAGAGGACAGTCACCTCCTACGAGCAGTACTTC
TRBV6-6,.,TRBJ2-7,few,CASTQTSSYEQYF,TGTGCCAGCACACAGACTAGCTCCTACGAGCAGTACTTC
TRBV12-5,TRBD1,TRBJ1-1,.,CASARPTGVGTEAFF,TGTGCTAGTGCCCGACCGACAGGGGTCGGCACTGAAGCTTTCTTT
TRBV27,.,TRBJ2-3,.,CASSLKGGTDTQYF,TGTGCCAGCAGTTTAAAAGGAGGCACAGATACGCAGTATTTT
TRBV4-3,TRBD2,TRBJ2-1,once,CASSPGTSGRGGQFF,TGCGCCAGCAGCCCCGGGACTAGCGGGAGGGGTGGGCAGTTCTTC
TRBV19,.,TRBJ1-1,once,CASSPRFSGTEAFF,TGTGCCAGTAGTCCCCGGTTCAGCGGAACTGAAGCTTTCTTT
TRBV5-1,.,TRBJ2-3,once,CASSSEADTQYF,TGCGCCAGCAGCAGCGAAGCAGATACGCAGTATTTT
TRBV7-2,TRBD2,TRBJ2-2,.,CASNRGDRNTGELFF,TGTGCCAGCAACCGGGGGGATCGGAACACCGGGGAGCTGTTTTTT
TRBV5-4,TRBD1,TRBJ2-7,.,CASSPRDREYEQYF,TGTGCCAGCAGCCCACGGGACAGGGAATACGAGCAGTACTTC
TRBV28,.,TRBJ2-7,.,CASSLDRRSYEQYF,TGTGCCAGCAGTTTAGACAGGAGGAGCTACGAGCAGTACTTC
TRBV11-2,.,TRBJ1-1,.,CASSLGRLTEAFF,TGTGCCAGCAGCCTAGGCAGGCTCACTGAAGCTTTCTTT
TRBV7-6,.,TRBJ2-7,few,CASSSRRQSYEQYF,TGTGCCAGCAGCTCCAGGCGACAGTCCTACGAGCAGTACTTC
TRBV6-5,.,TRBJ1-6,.,CASSYSGRDNSPLHF,TGTGCCAGCAGTTACTCCGGCAGGGATAATTCACCCCTCCACTTT
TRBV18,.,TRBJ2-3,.,CASSPRPQRDTQYF,TGTGCCAGCTCACCACGCCCTCAGCGGGATACGCAGTATTTT
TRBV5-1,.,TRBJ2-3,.,CASRVRGTGTDTQYF,TGCGCCAGCAGGGTCAGGGGAACCGGCACAGATACGCAGTATTTT
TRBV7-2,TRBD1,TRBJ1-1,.,CASSLDSQGWRTEAFF,TGTGCCAGCAGCTTAGATTCACAGGGGTGGAGGACTGAAGCTTTCTTT
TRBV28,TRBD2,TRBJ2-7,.,CASSLRREGRYEQYF,TGTGCCAGCAGTCTTCGGCGGGAGGGAAGATACGAGCAGTACTTC
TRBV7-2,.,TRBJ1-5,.,CASSSGGQPQHF,TGTGCCAGCAGCTCGGGGGGGCAGCCCCAGCATTTT
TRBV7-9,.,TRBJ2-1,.,CASSLALSSYNEQFF,TGTGCCAGCAGCTTAGCACTAAGCTCCTACAATGAGCAGTTCTTC
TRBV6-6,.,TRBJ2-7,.,CASSYRQSSYEQYF,TGTGCCAGCTCATATCGACAAAGCTCCTACGAGCAGTACTTC
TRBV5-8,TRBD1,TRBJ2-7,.,CASRGSGTGGEYEQYF,TGTGCCAGCAGGGGGTCCGGGACAGGGGGCGAATACGAGCAGTACTTC
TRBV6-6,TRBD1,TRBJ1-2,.,CASSYSTGGGYTF,TGTGCCAGCAGTTACTCGACAGGGGGAGGCTACACCTTC
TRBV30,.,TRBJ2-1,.,CATSRGSYNEQFF,TGTGCCACCTCCCGGGGGTCCTACAATGAGCAGTTCTTC
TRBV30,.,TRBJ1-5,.,CAWSSGHPQPQHF,TGTGCCTGGAGTTCGGGACATCCTCAGCCCCAGCATTTT
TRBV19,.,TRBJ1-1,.,CASSIRGMNTEAFF,TGTGCCAGTAGTATCCGGGGAATGAACACTGAAGCTTTCTTT
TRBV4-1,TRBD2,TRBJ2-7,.,CASSQDRGRPGLAGKYEQYF,TGCGCCAGCAGCCAAGACCGTGGGCGTCCTGGACTAGCGGGAAAGTACGAGCAGTACTTC
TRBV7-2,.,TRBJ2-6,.,CASSLQGAGANVLTF,TGTGCCAGCAGTTTACAGGGCGCGGGGGCCAACGTCCTGACTTTC
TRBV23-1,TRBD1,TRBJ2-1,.,CASSQGTGGRNEQFF,TGCGCCAGCAGTCAGGGGACAGGGGGCAGGAATGAGCAGTTCTTC
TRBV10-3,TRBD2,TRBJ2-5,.,CAISRGGGGTQYF,TGTGCCATCAGTAGGGGCGGGGGAGGGACCCAGTACTTC
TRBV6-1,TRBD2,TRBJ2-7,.,CATQHGRGGPSEQYF,TGTGCCACTCAACATGGACGGGGGGGCCCCTCCGAGCAGTACTTC
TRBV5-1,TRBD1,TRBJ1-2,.,CASSLTGTGVHGYTF,TGCGCCAGCAGCCTTACCGGGACAGGGGTGCATGGCTACACCTTC
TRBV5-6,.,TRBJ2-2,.,CASSSRGPNTGELFF,TGTGCCAGCAGTTCCCGGGGTCCCAACACCGGGGAGCTGTTTTTT